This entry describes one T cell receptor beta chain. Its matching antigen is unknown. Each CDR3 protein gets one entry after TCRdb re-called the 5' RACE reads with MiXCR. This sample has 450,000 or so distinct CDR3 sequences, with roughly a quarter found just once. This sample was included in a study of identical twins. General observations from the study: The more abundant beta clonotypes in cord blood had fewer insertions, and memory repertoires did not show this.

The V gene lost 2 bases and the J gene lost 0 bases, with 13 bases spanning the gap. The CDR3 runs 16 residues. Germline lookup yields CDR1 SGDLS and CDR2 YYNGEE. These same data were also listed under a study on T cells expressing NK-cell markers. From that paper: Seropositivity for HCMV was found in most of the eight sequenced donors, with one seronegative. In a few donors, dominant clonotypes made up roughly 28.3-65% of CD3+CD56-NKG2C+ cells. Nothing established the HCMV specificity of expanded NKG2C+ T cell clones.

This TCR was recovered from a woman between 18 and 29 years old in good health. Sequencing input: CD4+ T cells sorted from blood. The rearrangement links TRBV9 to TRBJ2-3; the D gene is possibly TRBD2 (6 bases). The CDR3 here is CASSVSGRGSTDTQYF. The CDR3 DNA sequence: TGTGCCAGCAGCGTGTCCGGACGGGGGAGCACAGATACGCAGTATTTT. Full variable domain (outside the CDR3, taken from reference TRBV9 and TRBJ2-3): DSGVTQTPKHLITATGQRVTLRCSPRSGDLSVYWYQQSLDQGLQFLIQYYNGEERAKGNILERFSAQQFPDLHSELNLSSLELGDSALYFCASSVSGRGSTDTQYFGPGTRLTVL.